One sample yielded the 5 T cell receptor beta chains listed below, sequenced in a study of identifying expanded T cells in peripheral blood. The repertoire was sequenced with immunoSEQ multiplex PCR; TCRdb's copy has only in-frame clones and lacks some. Here the sample spans around 63,000 clones, 80% to 90% being singletons. Material: blood. These TCRs come from a person between 18 and 75 years old in good health.

This clone was seen only once. The V and J genes are TRBV7-8 and TRBJ2-2, with a possible D match to TRBD1 (6 bases). The V and J ends lost 3 bases and 4 bases respectively, with 12 bases between them. This CDR3 contains 15 residues. Germline V CDR1 and CDR2: SGHVS, FQNEAQ. CDR3 DNA: TGTGCCAGCAGCTTGGGGGCAATGGGCACCGGGGAGCTGTTTTTT. Its translation is CASSLGAMGTGELFF.

The chain combines TRBV4-2 with TRBJ2-1; tentatively, D is TRBD2 (5 bases). From germline, CDR1 is LGHNA and CDR2 YNFKEQ. The CDR3 loop spans 17 amino acids. V lost 0 bases and J lost 0, with 12 bases in between. CDR3 DNA sequence: TGTGCCAGCAGCCAAGAGAGTGCAGCGGCCTCCTACAATGAGCAGTTCTTC. Residues: CASSQESAAASYNEQFF.

The chain joins TRBV18 to TRBJ1-1; 11 bases are shared with TRBD1. The J segment lost 5 bases and the V segment lost 5 bases, leaving 4 bases of the junction unmatched. The CDR3 has 14 amino acids. Germline CDR1 reads KGHSH; CDR2 reads LQKENI. DNA for the CDR3: TGTGCCAGCTCAGTGGGACAGGGGGGTACTGAAGCTTTCTTT. It is translated as CASSVGQGGTEAFF.

The rearrangement uses TRBV13 and TRBJ2-1, with 12 bases matching TRBD2. CDR1 is PRHDT, CDR2 FYEKMQ, per germline (reference sequence). With 5 bases clipped from V and 0 bases from J, the junction kept 5 bases outside the gene matches. This CDR3 comprises 17 residues. The CDR3 nucleotides are TGTGCCAGCAGCCTGGGACTAGCGGGCTACTCCTACAATGAGCAGTTCTTC. This sequence encodes CASSLGLAGYSYNEQFF.

J is TRBJ2-6 and V is TRBV4-2; TRBD1 agrees at 10 bases. This CDR3 is built from 17 residues. The V gene end was trimmed by 8 bases and the J gene end by 1 base; junction bases not matched to a gene: 8. Germline V gene lookup returns CDR1 LGHNA and CDR2 YNFKEQ. The CDR3 DNA sequence: TGTGCCAGCCGACCGACAGGGGGCGATTCTGGGGCCAACGTCCTGACTTTC. Translated, it gives CASRPTGGDSGANVLTF.